These 29 T cell receptor beta chains were all obtained from the same sample, sequenced in a study of T cells in Graves' hyperthyroidism and ophthalmopathy. RNA transcripts provided the source from which TCR beta CDR3 regions were amplified. Primed by the HTBI set, a first-round RT-PCR was run on the TCR CDR3. TCRdb re-analysed the multiplex PCR reads in MiXCR, keeping a single row per CDR3 protein. The sample records about 410,000 distinct CDR3 sequences, roughly 14% being singletons. Sequenced sample: blood. These receptor sequences come from a man aged 18 to 30 with Graves' ophthalmopathy.

The chain uses TRBV20-1 and TRBJ2-7; D is unclear. V dropped 6 bases and J dropped 2 bases, with 17 bases sitting between them. Germline-derived CDR1 and CDR2 are DFQATT and SNEGSKA (reference sequence). This CDR3 is 14 amino acids long. The CDR3 loop reads CSASRPLAAYEQYF. Here the CDR3 DNA reads TGCAGTGCATCGCGGCCGCTGGCGGCCTACGAGCAGTACTTC.

This clonotype was counted between two and nine times. The chain is built from TRBV5-1 and TRBJ2-4, with D possibly being TRBD1 (5 bases). CDR1 and CDR2 from the germline V gene are SGHRS and YFSETQ. Trimming took 0 bases from V and 7 from J, leaving 14 bases between them. The CDR3 is made up of 15 amino acids. CDR3 DNA: TGCGCCAGCAGCTTGGGAAGAGAGGCAGGGAACATTCAGTACTTC. Amino acids: CASSLGREAGNIQYF.

This clonotype was picked up many times. J is TRBJ2-1 and V is TRBV6-2 or TRBV6-3; the D is unclear. There are 15 residues in the CDR3. The germline V gene has CDR1 MNHEY and CDR2 SVGEGT. Trimming removed 2 bases from V and 0 bases from J, with 8 bases in between. CDR3: CASSYKQSSYNEQFF. The DNA of the CDR3 is TGTGCCAGCAGTTACAAGCAGAGCTCCTACAATGAGCAGTTCTTC.

The V and J genes are TRBV12-3 or TRBV12-4 and TRBJ2-2, with 12 bases fitting TRBD2. Trimming cost V 4 bases and J 8 bases; bases outside gene matches: 2. This CDR3 has 14 amino acids. As DNA, the CDR3 is TGTGCCAGCAGTTCTAGCGGGGGGGCGGGGGAGCTGTTTTTT. It encodes CASSSSGGAGELFF.

The chain links TRBV5-5 to TRBJ2-3; 10 bases fit TRBD2. Per the germline V gene, CDR1 is SGHKS and CDR2 is YYEKEE (reference sequence). The CDR3 consists of 20 residues. Losses at the gene ends were 0 bases for V and 2 bases for J; bases not matched to a gene: 15. The CDR3: CASSLAELAGLLGATDTQYF. In DNA, the CDR3 is TGTGCCAGCAGCTTGGCTGAACTAGCGGGACTCCTGGGGGCCACAGATACGCAGTATTTT.

The gene calls are TRBV4-1 and TRBJ2-5, with a tentative D call TRBD2 (6 bases). Germline V gene sequence: CDR1 MGHRA, CDR2 YSYEKL. The CDR3 consists of 15 residues. V was pared by 4 bases and J by 5 bases, with 17 bases between. CDR3 nucleotides: TGCGCCAGCAGCCGGGGAGAGCCAGGGAGGGAGACCCAGTACTTC. This translates into CASSRGEPGRETQYF.

This clonotype was counted at least ten times. This chain links TRBV5-1 with TRBJ2-2; D perhaps matches TRBD2 (6 bases). V lost 2 bases to trimming and J lost 8 bases, with 10 bases between them. CDR3 length: 13 residues. The germline V gene has CDR1 SGHRS and CDR2 YFSETQ. This CDR3 is CASSFGGLGELFF. The CDR3 DNA follows: TGCGCCAGCAGCTTCGGGGGTTTAGGGGAGCTGTTTTTT. The complete variable domain, with remaining parts taken from reference TRBV5-1 and TRBJ2-2, reads KAGVTQTPRYLIKTRGQQVTLSCSPISGHRSVSWYQQTPGQGLQFLFEYFSETQRNKGNFPGRFSGRQFSNSRSEMNVSTLELGDSALYLCASSFGGLGELFFGEGSRLTVL.

The CDR3 here is CSAREWGMAKNIQYF. The CDR3 nucleotides are TGCAGTGCTAGAGAGTGGGGAATGGCCAAAAACATTCAGTACTTC. V usage is TRBV20-1 and J usage is TRBJ2-4; D unclear. The CDR3 consists of 15 residues. Per germline, CDR1 DFQATT and CDR2 SNEGSKA (reference sequence). V shed 0 bases and J shed 1 base, with 10 bases lying between them.

This clonotype was detected ten times or more. The chain uses TRBV11-2 and TRBJ2-5; 11 positions match TRBD2. The V gene's germline CDR1 is SGHAT and CDR2 FQNNGV. V dropped 4 bases and J dropped 5; count of bases not matched to a gene: 6. This CDR3 is 15 amino acids long. The CDR3, as DNA: TGTGCCAGCAGCTATGGACTAGCGGGTCTCGAGACCCAGTACTTC. This encodes CASSYGLAGLETQYF.

This clonotype has at least ten counts. The V call is TRBV20-1, the J call TRBJ1-5, with 8 nucleotides matching TRBD1. The germline V gene has CDR1 DFQATT and CDR2 SNEGSKA (reference sequence). Unmatched junction bases numbered 15, after V lost 2 bases and J lost 6 bases. The CDR3 is 17 residues long. The CDR3 DNA follows: TGCAGTGCTAGAAGCAGCGCGATTCAGGGGGCGAGTCAGCCCCAGCATTTT. Amino acid sequence: CSARSSAIQGASQPQHF.

The V and J genes are TRBV4-1 and TRBJ2-1, with TRBD2 matching over 10 bases. This CDR3 spans 16 amino acids. The germline V gene has CDR1 MGHRA and CDR2 YSYEKL. J gave up 3 bases and V 4 bases, and 6 bases lay outside the gene matches. The CDR3: CASSLQGLADYNEQFF. The CDR3 DNA sequence: TGCGCCAGCAGCCTCCAAGGACTAGCGGACTACAATGAGCAGTTCTTC.

This clonotype was counted ten times or more. The rearrangement joins TRBV11-3 to TRBJ2-5, with 15 bases fitting TRBD2. V lost 5 bases, J lost 5 bases, and 6 bases stayed unmatched. This CDR3 has 16 amino acids. Germline lookup yields CDR1 SGHNT and CDR2 YENEEA. The CDR3 is CASSRTSGGALETQYF. CDR3 bases: TGTGCCAGCAGCCGGACTAGCGGGGGGGCCCTTGAGACCCAGTACTTC. Filled out from reference TRBV11-3 and TRBJ2-5, the complete variable domain reads EAGVVQSPRYKIIEKKQPVAFWCNPISGHNTLYWYLQNLGQGPELLIRYENEEAVDDSQLPKDRFSAERLKGVDSTLKIQPAELGDSAVYLCASSRTSGGALETQYFGPGTRLLVL.

On this clonotype: A read error may explain this, as a much larger clone is one base away. This chain's CDR3 is CASSYSRAARFYRYTF. The CDR3 DNA sequence: TGTGCCAGCAGTTACTCTCGGGCGGCCCGATTCTATCGCTACACCTTC. This chain connects TRBV6-5 to TRBJ1-2; no definite D call. The CDR3 length is 16 residues. CDR1 and CDR2 from the germline V gene are MNHEY and SVGAGI.

This clonotype was seen at least ten times. This chain links TRBV27 with TRBJ2-1, with D perhaps TRBD2 (6 bases). Germline CDR1 MNHEY, CDR2 SMNVEV (reference sequence). CDR3 size: 16 residues. The V end lost 4 bases, the J end lost 8 bases, and 21 bases lay between the germline ends. CDR3 loop: CASSYPPLGGVDEQFF. The CDR3 DNA follows: TGTGCCAGCAGTTACCCCCCTCTAGGAGGGGTTGATGAGCAGTTCTTC.

This clonotype was observed at least ten times. The J gene is TRBJ1-2, the V gene TRBV19; 7 nucleotides match TRBD1. The V gene's germline CDR1 is LNHDA and CDR2 SQIVND (reference sequence). V gave up 4 bases and J gave up 2 bases; unmatched junction bases: 7. This CDR3 spans 15 amino acids. The CDR3 DNA follows: TGTGCCAGTAGTACCGCTGCACAGGGGAACTATGGCTACACCTTC. Amino acid sequence: CASSTAAQGNYGYTF.

The J gene is TRBJ2-7, the V gene TRBV6-1; D might be TRBD2 (7 bases). From germline, CDR1 is MNHNS and CDR2 SASEGT. Trimming removed 3 bases at V and 6 bases at J, with 12 bases between. The CDR3 covers 13 residues. CDR3 DNA: TGTGCCAGCAGTGAGGGGGGGCCGCTCGAGCAGTACTTC. Translating it yields CASSEGGPLEQYF.

This clonotype was recorded many times. This sequence joins TRBV2 and TRBJ2-5; a weak D match, TRBD1 (6 bases). CDR1 is SNHLY, CDR2 FYNNEI, per germline. The CDR3 length is 15 residues. The V gene lost 5 bases and the J gene lost 2 bases, with 15 bases spanning the gap. CDR3 nucleotide sequence: TGTGCCAGCAGTCCATGGGCAGGGGAACAAGAGACCCAGTACTTC. Protein sequence: CASSPWAGEQETQYF.

This clonotype was counted at least ten times. The rearrangement joins TRBV3-1 to TRBJ2-4; 14 positions agree with TRBD2. Germline V CDR1 and CDR2: LGHDT, YNNKEL (reference sequence). The V and J ends lost 4 bases and 0 bases, in that order; junction bases with no gene match: 8. The CDR3 has 19 amino acids. The CDR3: CASSRGLAGGALAKNIQYF. CDR3 nucleotides: TGTGCCAGCAGCCGCGGACTAGCGGGGGGCGCCCTAGCCAAAAACATTCAGTACTTC.

The chain is built from TRBV6-1 and TRBJ1-4; D is unresolved. Germline CDR1 is MNHNS and CDR2 is SASEGT. V was shortened by 0 bases and J by 3 bases, with 17 bases between the two germline ends. The CDR3 is 18 residues long. The CDR3: CASSEATNRWVSNEKLFF. CDR3 DNA: TGTGCCAGCAGTGAAGCGACGAACCGATGGGTATCTAATGAAAAACTGTTTTTT.

This chain connects TRBV6-1 to TRBJ2-5; TRBD2 is a possible D gene (7 bases). Trimming cost V 4 bases and J 7 bases, with 28 bases left between them. CDR1 and CDR2 from the germline V gene are MNHNS and SASEGT. This CDR3 has 18 amino acids. CDR3 sequence: CASSGTRGGGPFPGTQYF. CDR3 DNA sequence: TGTGCCAGCAGTGGAACTAGGGGGGGGGGCCCATTTCCAGGGACCCAGTACTTC.

This clonotype was seen more than once but under ten times. This sequence joins TRBV25-1 and TRBJ2-3; D is possibly TRBD1 (5 bases). The CDR3 spans 14 residues. Germline lookup yields CDR1 MGHDK and CDR2 SYGVNS. Between the trimmed V and J ends, which lost 3 bases and 2 bases, there was a span of 9 bases. The CDR3 DNA reads TGTGCCAGCAGTGACACGACAGTCACAGATACGCAGTATTTT. Translating it yields CASSDTTVTDTQYF.

This clonotype was seen a handful of times. The chain combines TRBV7-8 with TRBJ1-6; D call uncertain. The CDR3 totals 15 residues. Deletions cut 3 bases from V and 10 bases from J, with 16 bases between. CDR1 and CDR2 from the germline V gene are SGHVS and FQNEAQ. The CDR3 coding sequence is TGTGCCAGCAGCTTTAGCGCCATAAGTAACTCACCCCTCCACTTT. Its protein is CASSFSAISNSPLHF.

This clonotype appeared many times. V gene TRBV20-1 combines with J gene TRBJ2-7; D is uncertain. Germline CDR1 and CDR2: DFQATT and SNEGSKA (reference sequence). V was cut by 3 bases and J by 2 bases, with 5 bases left in between. The CDR3 is made up of 11 amino acids. CDR3 DNA: TGCAGTGCTAGTAGGACCTACGAGCAGTACTTC. Translating gives CSASRTYEQYF.

In this sample, this clonotype turned up many times. This sequence joins TRBV7-9 and TRBJ1-1; D uncertain. The CDR3 sequence is 13 residues long. Germline-derived CDR1 and CDR2 are SEHNR and FQNEAQ (reference sequence). V was pared by 4 bases and J by 7 bases, with 13 bases between. Written as DNA, the CDR3 is TGTGCCAGCAGCTCCGACGGTGCCGGTGAAGCTTTCTTT. Amino acid sequence: CASSSDGAGEAFF.

This clonotype was observed a handful of times. The chain combines TRBV20-1 with TRBJ2-6; D is possibly TRBD1 (6 bases). Germline CDR1 and CDR2: DFQATT and SNEGSKA (reference sequence). CDR3 size: 16 residues. Trimming removed 3 bases at V and 0 bases at J, with 12 bases between. The CDR3 DNA follows: TGCAGTGCTAGGCAGGGGATAAACTCTGGGGCCAACGTCCTGACTTTC. This gives the protein CSARQGINSGANVLTF.

The sample holds many counts of this clonotype. The chain is built from TRBV11-2 and TRBJ2-5; D is unresolved. Germline loops: CDR1 SGHAT, CDR2 FQNNGV. The CDR3 extends over 13 amino acids. V lost 2 bases to trimming and J lost 7 bases, with 11 bases between them. CDR3 amino acids: CASSLSEFGTQYF. In DNA, the CDR3 is TGTGCCAGCAGCTTATCAGAGTTCGGGACCCAGTACTTC.

In DNA form, the CDR3 reads TGTGCCAGCAGCTTAGTCGCTAGCGGGGGGGCTTATGATGAGCAGTTCTTC. Its translation is CASSLVASGGAYDEQFF. The V gene is TRBV7-6, the J gene TRBJ2-1; 12 bases match TRBD2. The CDR3 length is 17 residues. Per germline, CDR1 SGHVS and CDR2 FNYEAQ. The junction had 9 bases not matched to a gene; V was cut back by 1 base and J by 8 bases.

This clonotype was observed many times. V is TRBV20-1 and J is TRBJ2-3; a weak D match, TRBD1 (6 bases). Per the germline V gene, CDR1 is DFQATT and CDR2 is SNEGSKA (reference sequence). The CDR3 consists of 15 residues. Trimming took 6 bases from V and 1 from J, leaving 17 bases between them. This CDR3 is CSALKPGARTDTQYF. The CDR3 DNA sequence: TGCAGTGCCCTCAAGCCAGGGGCCCGCACAGATACGCAGTATTTT.

With respect to this clonotype: With a far larger clone one base away, a read error is the likely cause. The genes are TRBV7-9 and TRBJ1-1; possibly TRBD1 for D (5 bases). Germline CDR1 and CDR2: SEHNR and FQNEAQ (reference sequence). The CDR3 is 13 residues long. As DNA, the CDR3 is TGTGCCAGCAGCCCCCGGGGGAACACTGAAGCTTCCTTT. This gives the protein CASSPRGNTEASF. Drawing the rest from reference TRBV7-9 and TRBJ1-1, the complete variable domain is DTGVSQNPRHKITKRGQNVTFRCDPISEHNRLYWYRQTLGQGPEFLTYFQNEAQLEKSRLLSDRFSAERPKGSFSTLEIQRTEQGDSAMYLCASSPRGNTEASFGQGTRLTVV.